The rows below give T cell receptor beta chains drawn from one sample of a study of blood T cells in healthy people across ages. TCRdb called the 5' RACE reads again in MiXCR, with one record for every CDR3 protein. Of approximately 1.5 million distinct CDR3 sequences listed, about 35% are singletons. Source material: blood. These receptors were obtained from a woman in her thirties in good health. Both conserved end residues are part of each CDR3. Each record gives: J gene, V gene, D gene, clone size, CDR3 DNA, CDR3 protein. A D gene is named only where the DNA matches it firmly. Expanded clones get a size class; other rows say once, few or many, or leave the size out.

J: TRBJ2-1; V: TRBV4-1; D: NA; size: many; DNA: TGCGCCAGCAGCCTCCTCACGGGGAGCCCGGGACCTACTCCGCGTAGGGGGGATGAGCAGTTCTTC; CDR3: CASSLLTGSPGPTPRRGDEQFF
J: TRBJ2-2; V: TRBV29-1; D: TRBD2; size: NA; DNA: TGCAGCGGGACTAGCGGGGTGAACACCGGGGAGCTGTTTTTT; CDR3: CSGTSGVNTGELFF
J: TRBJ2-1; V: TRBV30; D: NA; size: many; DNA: TGTGCCTGGAGTGTAAATGAGCAGTTCTTC; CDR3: CAWSVNEQFF
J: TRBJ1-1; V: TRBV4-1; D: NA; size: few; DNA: TGCGCCAGCAGCCAAGCCCGGGGCCCGAACACTGAAGCTTTCTTT; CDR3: CASSQARGPNTEAFF
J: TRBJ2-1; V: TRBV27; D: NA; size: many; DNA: TGTGCCAGCAGTTTATTGTTGGGTGAGCAGTTCTTC; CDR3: CASSLLLGEQFF
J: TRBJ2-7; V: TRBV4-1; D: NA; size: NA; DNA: TGCGCCAGCAGCCAAGGCCCCGCTGGCAGGGTCCACGAGCAGTACTTC; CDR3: CASSQGPAGRVHEQYF
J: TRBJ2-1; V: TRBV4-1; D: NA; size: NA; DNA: TGCGCCAGCAGCCAAGATTTAGGGCCATACAATGAGCAGTTCTTC; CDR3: CASSQDLGPYNEQFF
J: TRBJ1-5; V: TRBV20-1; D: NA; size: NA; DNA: TGCAGTGCTCCTCATTACTCCACGAGGCAATATAGCAATCAGCCCCAGCATTTT; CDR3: CSAPHYSTRQYSNQPQHF
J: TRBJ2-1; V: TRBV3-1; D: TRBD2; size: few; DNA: TGTGCCAGCAGCCTGGGACTAGCGGGAGCTAACAATGAGCAGTTCTTC; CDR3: CASSLGLAGANNEQFF
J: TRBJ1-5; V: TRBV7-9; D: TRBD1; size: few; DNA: TGTGCCAGCAGCTCCCAGGGGGCGCGTCCTCAGCCCCAGCATTTT; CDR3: CASSSQGARPQPQHF
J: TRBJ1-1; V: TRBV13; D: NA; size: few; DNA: TGTGCCAGCAGCCCGGGCGGGTCGAGGGCTTTCTTT; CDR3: CASSPGGSRAFF
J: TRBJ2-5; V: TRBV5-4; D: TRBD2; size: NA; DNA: TGTGCCAGCAGCCTACCGGGGGGAAAACAAGAGACCCAGTACTTC; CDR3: CASSLPGGKQETQYF
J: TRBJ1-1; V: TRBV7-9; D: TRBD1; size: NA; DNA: TGTGCCAGCAGCTCAGGGGGGGGCCCGAACACTGAAGCTTTCTTT; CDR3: CASSSGGGPNTEAFF
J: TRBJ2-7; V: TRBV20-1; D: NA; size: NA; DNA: TGCAGTGCTTGGACTAACGACTCCTACGAGCAGTACTTC; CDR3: CSAWTNDSYEQYF
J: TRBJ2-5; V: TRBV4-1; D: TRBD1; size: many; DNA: TGCGCCAGCAGCCCGGGACAGGGCGGTGAGACCCAGTACTTC; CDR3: CASSPGQGGETQYF
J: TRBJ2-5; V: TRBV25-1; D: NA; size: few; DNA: TGTGCCAGCAGCCTCCCAAGCGAAGGACACCGGTACTTC; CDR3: CASSLPSEGHRYF
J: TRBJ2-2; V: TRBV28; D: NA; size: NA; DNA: TGTGCCAGCACGGGAGTTTTGGCCGGGGAGCTGTTTTTT; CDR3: CASTGVLAGELFF
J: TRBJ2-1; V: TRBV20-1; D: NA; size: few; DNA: TGCAGTGCTAGAGACGCCCTAGTTACTTACAATGAGCAGTTCTTC; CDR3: CSARDALVTYNEQFF
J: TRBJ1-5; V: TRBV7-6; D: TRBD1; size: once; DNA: TGTGCCAGCAGCGTTGGCGGGACAGGGGGAAATCAGCCCCAGCATTTT; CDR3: CASSVGGTGGNQPQHF
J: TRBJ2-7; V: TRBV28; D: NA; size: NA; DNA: TGTGCCAGCAGTGCTCTCTTGGAGCAGTACTTC; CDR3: CASSALLEQYF
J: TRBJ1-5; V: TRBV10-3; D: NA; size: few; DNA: TGTGCCATCAGTACCGAGAATCAGCCCCAGCATTTT; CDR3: CAISTENQPQHF
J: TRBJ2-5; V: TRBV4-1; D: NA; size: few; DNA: TGCGCCCGCAGCCAAGCAAGAGGCGAGGTCGAGACCCAGTACTTC; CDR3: CARSQARGEVETQYF
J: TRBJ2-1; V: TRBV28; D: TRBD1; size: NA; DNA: TGTGCCAGCAGTTACGGACAGGGGGTCAAGATTGGGCAGTTCTTC; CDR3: CASSYGQGVKIGQFF
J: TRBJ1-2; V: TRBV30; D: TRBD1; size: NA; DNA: TGTGCAAGCGGACAGGGCTATAACTATGGCTACACCTTC; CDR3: CASGQGYNYGYTF